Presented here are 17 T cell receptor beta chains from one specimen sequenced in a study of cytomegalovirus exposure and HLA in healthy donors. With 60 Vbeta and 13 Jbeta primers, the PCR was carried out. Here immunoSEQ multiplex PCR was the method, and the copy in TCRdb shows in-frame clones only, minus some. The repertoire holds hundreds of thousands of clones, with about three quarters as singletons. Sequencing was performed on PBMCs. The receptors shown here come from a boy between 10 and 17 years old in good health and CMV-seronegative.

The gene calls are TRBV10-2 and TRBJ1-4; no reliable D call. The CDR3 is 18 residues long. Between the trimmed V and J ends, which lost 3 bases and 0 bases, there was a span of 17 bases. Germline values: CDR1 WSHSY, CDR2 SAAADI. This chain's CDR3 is CASSEFYSPRATNEKLFF. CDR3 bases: TGCGCCAGCAGTGAATTTTACAGTCCCCGTGCAACTAATGAAAAACTGTTTTTT.

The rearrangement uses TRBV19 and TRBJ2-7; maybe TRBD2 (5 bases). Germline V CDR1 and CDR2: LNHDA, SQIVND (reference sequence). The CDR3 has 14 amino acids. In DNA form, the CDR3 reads TGTGCAACCAATATGGGTATCGGGGTCCACGAGCAGTACTTC. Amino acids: CATNMGIGVHEQYF.

CDR3 amino acids: CASSTAQETQYF. In nucleotides, the CDR3 is TGTGCCAGCAGCACTGCCCAAGAGACCCAGTACTTC. The chain uses TRBV7-3 and TRBJ2-5; D unclear. V dropped 5 bases and J dropped 1 base, with 5 bases sitting between them. The CDR3 is made up of 12 amino acids. CDR1 SGHTA and CDR2 FQGTGA come from the germline V gene.

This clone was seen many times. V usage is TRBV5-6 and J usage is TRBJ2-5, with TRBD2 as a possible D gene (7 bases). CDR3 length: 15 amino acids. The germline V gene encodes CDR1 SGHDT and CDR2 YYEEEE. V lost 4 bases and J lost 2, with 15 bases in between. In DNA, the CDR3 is TGTGCCAGCAGCCGGGGGGCAGGGAGGCAAGAGACCCAGTACTTC. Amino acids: CASSRGAGRQETQYF.

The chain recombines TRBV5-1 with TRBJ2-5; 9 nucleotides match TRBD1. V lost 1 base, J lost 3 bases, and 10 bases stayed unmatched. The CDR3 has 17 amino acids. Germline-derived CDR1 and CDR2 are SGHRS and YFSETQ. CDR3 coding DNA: TGCGCCAGCAGCTTGTTCGGGACAGGGTTTTATGAAGAGACCCAGTACTTC. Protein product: CASSLFGTGFYEETQYF.

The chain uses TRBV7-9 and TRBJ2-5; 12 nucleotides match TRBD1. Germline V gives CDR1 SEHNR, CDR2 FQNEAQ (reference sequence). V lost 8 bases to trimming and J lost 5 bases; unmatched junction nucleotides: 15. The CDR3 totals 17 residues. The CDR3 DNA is TGTGCCAGCGGACTACAGGGGACAGGGGGCTTAGGGGAGACCCAGTACTTC. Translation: CASGLQGTGGLGETQYF.

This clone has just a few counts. The CDR3 nucleotides are TGTGCCTGGAGTGTATGGCGGGACGACAATCAGCCCCAGCATTTT. Translated: CAWSVWRDDNQPQHF. This rearrangement joins TRBV30 to TRBJ1-5; D is possibly TRBD1 (5 bases). Trimming stripped 0 bases from V and 3 bases from J, with 12 bases between. Germline lookup yields CDR1 GTSNPN and CDR2 SVGIG (reference sequence). The CDR3 consists of 15 residues.

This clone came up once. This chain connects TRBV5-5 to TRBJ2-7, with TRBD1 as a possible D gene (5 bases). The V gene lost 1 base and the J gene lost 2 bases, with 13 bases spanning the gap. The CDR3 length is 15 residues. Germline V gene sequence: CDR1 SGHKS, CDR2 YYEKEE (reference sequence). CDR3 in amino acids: CASSLSRQGTYEQYF. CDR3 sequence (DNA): TGTGCCAGCAGCTTGTCCCGCCAGGGTACCTACGAGCAGTACTTC.

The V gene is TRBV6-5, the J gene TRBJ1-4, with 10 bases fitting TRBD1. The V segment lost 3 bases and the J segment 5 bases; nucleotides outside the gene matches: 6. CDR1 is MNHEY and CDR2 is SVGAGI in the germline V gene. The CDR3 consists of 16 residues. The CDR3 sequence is CASSYSDRGSNEKLFF. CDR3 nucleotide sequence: TGTGCCAGCAGTTATTCGGACAGGGGGTCGAATGAAAAACTGTTTTTT.

The DNA for the CDR3 is TGTGCCAGCACAACGGACAGGAACACCGGGGAGCTGTTTTTT. It encodes CASTTDRNTGELFF. The chain is built from TRBV6-6 and TRBJ2-2; a possible D gene is TRBD1 (6 bases). The ends were cut back, 7 bases at V and 1 base at J, with 10 bases in the middle. Germline V gene sequence: CDR1 MNHNY, CDR2 SVGAGI (reference sequence). CDR3 size: 14 residues.

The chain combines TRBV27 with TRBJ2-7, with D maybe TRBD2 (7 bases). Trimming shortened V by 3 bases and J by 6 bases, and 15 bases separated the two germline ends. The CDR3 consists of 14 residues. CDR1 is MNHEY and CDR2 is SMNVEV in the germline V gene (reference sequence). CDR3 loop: CASSFAGAPTEQYF. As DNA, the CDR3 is TGTGCCAGCAGTTTCGCGGGGGCCCCTACCGAGCAGTACTTC.

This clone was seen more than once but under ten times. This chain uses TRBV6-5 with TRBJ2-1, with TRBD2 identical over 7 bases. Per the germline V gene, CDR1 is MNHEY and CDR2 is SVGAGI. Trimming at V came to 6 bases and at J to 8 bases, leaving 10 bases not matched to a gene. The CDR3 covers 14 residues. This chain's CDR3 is CASRTPSGVHEQFF. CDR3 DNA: TGTGCCAGCAGGACCCCAAGCGGGGTCCATGAGCAGTTCTTC.

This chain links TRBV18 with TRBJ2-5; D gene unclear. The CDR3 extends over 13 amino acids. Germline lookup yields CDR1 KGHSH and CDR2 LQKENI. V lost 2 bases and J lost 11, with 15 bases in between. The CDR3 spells CASSPDARREQYF. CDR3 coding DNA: TGTGCCAGCTCACCAGACGCGAGGCGTGAGCAGTACTTC.

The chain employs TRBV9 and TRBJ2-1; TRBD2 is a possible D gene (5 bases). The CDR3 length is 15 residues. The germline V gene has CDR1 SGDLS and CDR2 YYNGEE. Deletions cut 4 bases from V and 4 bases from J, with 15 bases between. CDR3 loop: CASSPAGIQYNEQFF. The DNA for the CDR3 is TGTGCCAGCAGCCCAGCCGGGATCCAATACAATGAGCAGTTCTTC. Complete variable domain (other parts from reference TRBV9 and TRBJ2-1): DSGVTQTPKHLITATGQRVTLRCSPRSGDLSVYWYQQSLDQGLQFLIQYYNGEERAKGNILERFSAQQFPDLHSELNLSSLELGDSALYFCASSPAGIQYNEQFFGPGTRLTVL.

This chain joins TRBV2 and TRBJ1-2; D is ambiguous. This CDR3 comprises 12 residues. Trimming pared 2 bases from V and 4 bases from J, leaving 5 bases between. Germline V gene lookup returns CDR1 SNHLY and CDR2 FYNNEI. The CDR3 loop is CASSETSYGYTF. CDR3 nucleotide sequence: TGTGCCAGCAGTGAAACCAGCTATGGCTACACCTTC.

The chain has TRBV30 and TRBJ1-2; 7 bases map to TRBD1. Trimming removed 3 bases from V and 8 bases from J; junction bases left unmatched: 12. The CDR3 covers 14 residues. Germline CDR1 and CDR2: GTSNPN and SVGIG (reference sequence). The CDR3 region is CAWRTGGGPFGYTF. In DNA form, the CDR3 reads TGTGCCTGGAGGACAGGAGGGGGCCCCTTCGGCTACACCTTC.

In nucleotides, the CDR3 is TGTGCCAGTAGTATTAGGGGGTTCACAGATACGCAGTATTTT. This codes for CASSIRGFTDTQYF. The J gene is TRBJ2-3, the V gene TRBV19, with D maybe TRBD1 (6 bases). The germline V gene encodes CDR1 LNHDA and CDR2 SQIVND (reference sequence). Trimming stripped 3 bases from V and 2 bases from J, with 9 bases between. There are 14 residues in the CDR3.